This T cell receptor (beta chain) is drawn from a study of early T cells in non-severe SARS-CoV-2 infection. TCRdb recomputed calls from the 5' RACE reads with MiXCR, one row per CDR3 protein. The table includes approximately 58,000 distinct CDR3 sequences, roughly 10% detected once. CDR3 length: 15 amino acids. CDR1 and CDR2 from the germline V gene are SEHNR and FQNEAQ (reference sequence). Trimming pared 8 bases from V and 2 bases from J, leaving 13 bases between. The source is an adult who was a healthcare worker with PCR-confirmed SARS-CoV-2 infection or an uninfected control (not recorded which). The chain joins TRBV7-9 to TRBJ2-6, with D unclear. Material for sequencing was whole blood. This CDR3 is CASSSPGAGANVLTF. CDR3 bases: TGTGCCAGCTCCTCCCCGGGCGCTGGGGCCAACGTCCTGACTTTC.